This paragraph covers one TCR beta chain sequence. This entry is derived from a study of patients and donors after allogeneic stem cell transplantation. In TCRdb, the RT-PCR reads were re-called with MiXCR into one record per CDR3 protein. The sample lists roughly 880,000 distinct CDR3 sequences; approximately 19% were seen once. Source material: blood, either unsorted or a sorted T cell fraction (not recorded which). The clonotype originates from a human donor who was either an allogeneic HSCT recipient or a stem cell or donor lymphocyte infusion donor (not recorded which). It is not recorded whose cells these are; they may come from a transplant donor.

CDR3 in DNA: TGTGCCAGCAGTGGGGGACTAGCTTTCGAGACCCAGTACTTC. Encoded protein: CASSGGLAFETQYF. The rearrangement joins TRBV6-1 to TRBJ2-5, with 9 bases that match TRBD2. CDR1 is MNHNS and CDR2 is SASEGT in the germline V gene. The CDR3 extends over 14 amino acids. Unmatched junction bases numbered 5, after V lost 4 bases and J lost 5 bases.